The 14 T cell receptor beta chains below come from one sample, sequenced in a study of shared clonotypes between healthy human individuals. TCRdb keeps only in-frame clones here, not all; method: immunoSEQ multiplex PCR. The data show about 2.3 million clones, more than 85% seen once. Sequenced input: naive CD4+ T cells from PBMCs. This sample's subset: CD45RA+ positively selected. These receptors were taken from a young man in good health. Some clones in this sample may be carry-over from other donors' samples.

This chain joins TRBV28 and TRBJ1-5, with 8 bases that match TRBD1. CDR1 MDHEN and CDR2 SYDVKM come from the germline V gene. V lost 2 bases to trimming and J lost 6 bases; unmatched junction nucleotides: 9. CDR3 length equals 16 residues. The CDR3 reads CASSLLDRGLGQPQHF. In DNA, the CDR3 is TGTGCCAGCAGTTTACTCGACAGGGGTCTAGGTCAGCCCCAGCATTTT.

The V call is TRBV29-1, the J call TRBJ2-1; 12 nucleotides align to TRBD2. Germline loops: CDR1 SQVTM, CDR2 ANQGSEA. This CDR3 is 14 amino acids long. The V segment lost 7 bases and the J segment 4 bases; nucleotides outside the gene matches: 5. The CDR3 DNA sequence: TGCAGCGGTTACGGACTAGCGGGATACAATGAGCAGTTCTTC. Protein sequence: CSGYGLAGYNEQFF.

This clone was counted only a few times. CDR3: CASSYSGQGGETQYF. The CDR3 DNA follows: TGTGCCAGCAGTTACTCGGGACAGGGAGGAGAGACCCAGTACTTC. The chain carries TRBV6-5 and TRBJ2-5; 9 bases match TRBD1. The CDR3 loop spans 15 amino acids. V shed 0 bases, J shed 4 bases, and the junction held 3 bases outside the gene matches. From germline, CDR1 is MNHEY and CDR2 SVGAGI.

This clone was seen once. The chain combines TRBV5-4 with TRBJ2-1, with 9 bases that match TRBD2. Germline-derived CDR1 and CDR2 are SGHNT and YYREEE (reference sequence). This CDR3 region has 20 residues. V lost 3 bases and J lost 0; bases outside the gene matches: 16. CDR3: CASSYPGGLAGALSYNEQFF. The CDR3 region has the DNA TGTGCCAGCAGCTACCCGGGGGGGTTAGCGGGAGCCCTCTCCTACAATGAGCAGTTCTTC.

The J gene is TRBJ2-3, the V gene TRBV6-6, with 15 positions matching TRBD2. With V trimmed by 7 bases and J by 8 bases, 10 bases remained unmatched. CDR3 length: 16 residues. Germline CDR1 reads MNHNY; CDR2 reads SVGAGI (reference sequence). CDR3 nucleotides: TGTGCCAGCATCCCGGGACTAGCGGGAGGAGGGGGTACGCAGTATTTT. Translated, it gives CASIPGLAGGGGTQYF.

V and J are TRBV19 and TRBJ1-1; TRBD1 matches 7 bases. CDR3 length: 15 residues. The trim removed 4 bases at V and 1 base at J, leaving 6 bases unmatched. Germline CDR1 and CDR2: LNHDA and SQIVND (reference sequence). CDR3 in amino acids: CASSRGQPTNTEAFF. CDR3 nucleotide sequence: TGTGCCAGTAGTAGGGGACAGCCGACGAACACTGAAGCTTTCTTT.

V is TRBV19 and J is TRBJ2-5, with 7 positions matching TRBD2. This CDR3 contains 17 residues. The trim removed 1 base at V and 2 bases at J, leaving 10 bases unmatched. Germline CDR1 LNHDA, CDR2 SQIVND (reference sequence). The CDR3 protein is CASSIGWSSGLQETQYF. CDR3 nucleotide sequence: TGTGCCAGTAGTATAGGTTGGTCTAGCGGATTACAAGAGACCCAGTACTTC.

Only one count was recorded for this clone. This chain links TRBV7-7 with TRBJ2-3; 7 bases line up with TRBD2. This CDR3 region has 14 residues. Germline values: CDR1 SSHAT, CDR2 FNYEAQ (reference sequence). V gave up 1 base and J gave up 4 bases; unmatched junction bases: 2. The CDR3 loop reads CASSLGLAADTQYF. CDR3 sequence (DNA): TGTGCCAGCAGCTTAGGACTAGCAGCAGATACGCAGTATTTT.

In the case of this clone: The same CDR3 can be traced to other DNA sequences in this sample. In nucleotides, the CDR3 is TGCGCCAGCAGCTGGACAGGGAGCTCCTACGAGCAGTACTTC. Translation: CASSWTGSSYEQYF. V gene TRBV5-1 combines with J gene TRBJ2-7, with 8 bases that match TRBD1. There are 14 residues in the CDR3. The trim removed 3 bases at V and 0 bases at J, leaving 2 bases unmatched. Germline loops: CDR1 SGHRS, CDR2 YFSETQ.

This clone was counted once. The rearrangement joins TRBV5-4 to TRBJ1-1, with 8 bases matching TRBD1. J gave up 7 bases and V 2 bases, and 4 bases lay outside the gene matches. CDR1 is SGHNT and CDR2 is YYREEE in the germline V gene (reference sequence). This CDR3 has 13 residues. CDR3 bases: TGTGCCAGCAGCTTAAGGACAGGGCTTGAAGCTTTCTTT. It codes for CASSLRTGLEAFF. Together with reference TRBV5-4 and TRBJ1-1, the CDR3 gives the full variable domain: ETGVTQSPTHLIKTRGQQVTLRCSSQSGHNTVSWYQQALGQGPQFIFQYYREEENGRGNFPPRFSGLQFPNYSSELNVNALELDDSALYLCASSLRTGLEAFFGQGTRLTVV.

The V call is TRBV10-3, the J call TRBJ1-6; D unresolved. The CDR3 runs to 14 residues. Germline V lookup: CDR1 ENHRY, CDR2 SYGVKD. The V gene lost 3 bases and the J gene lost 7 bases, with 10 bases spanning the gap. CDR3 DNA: TGTGCCATCAGTGACAGGTCGCCAAATTCACCCCTCCACTTT. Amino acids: CAISDRSPNSPLHF.

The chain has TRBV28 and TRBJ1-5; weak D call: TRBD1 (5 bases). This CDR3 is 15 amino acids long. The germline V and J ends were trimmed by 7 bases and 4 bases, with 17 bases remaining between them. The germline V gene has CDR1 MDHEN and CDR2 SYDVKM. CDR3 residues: CASITPQRQNQPQHF. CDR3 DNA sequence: TGTGCCAGCATAACACCCCAAAGACAGAATCAGCCCCAGCATTTT.

CDR3 in amino acids: CASGTGLVVTNEKLFF. In nucleotides, the CDR3 is TGTGCCAGCGGGACAGGGCTTGTGGTAACTAATGAAAAACTGTTTTTT. The V call is TRBV28, the J call TRBJ1-4; 9 nucleotides align to TRBD1. V was pared by 8 bases and J by 1 base, with 8 bases of the junction left unmatched. This CDR3 comprises 16 residues. Germline-derived CDR1 and CDR2 are MDHEN and SYDVKM.

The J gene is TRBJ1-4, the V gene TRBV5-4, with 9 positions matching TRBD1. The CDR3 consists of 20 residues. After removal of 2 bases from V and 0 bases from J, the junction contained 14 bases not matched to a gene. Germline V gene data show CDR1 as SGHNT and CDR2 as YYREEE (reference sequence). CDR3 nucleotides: TGTGCCAGCAGCTTATTTTGGAGGGACAGGGCCCATGCAACTAATGAAAAACTGTTTTTT. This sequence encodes CASSLFWRDRAHATNEKLFF.